The clone carrying this T cell receptor (beta chain) was seen more than once but under ten times. Its specificity is not known. The V end lost 4 bases, the J end lost 3 bases, and 3 bases lay between the germline ends. This CDR3 is 10 amino acids long. Germline V gene sequence: CDR1 SQVTM, CDR2 ANQGSEA. The sample originates from a study of CD8+CD57+ T cells in acquired aplastic anemia. On the study more broadly: The mean DNA yield obtained from sorted CD4+ and CD8+ cells came to around 3 ug. Study observations and caveats: There were roughly 30 CD8+ CDR3 sequences that occurred in both patients and controls. Any difference that existed in CD8+ Simpson's diversity between patients and controls was not significant.

TCR beta VDJ combinations and CDR3 sequences were profiled from genomic DNA. MiXCR was run by TCRdb on the reads, yielding one entry per CDR3 protein. The profile shows over 150,000 distinct CDR3 sequences, 50% to 65% of them singletons. Those patients picked for sequencing had displayed CD8+CD57+ cell expansion on flow cytometry. Blood sampling was performed on the patients, and none of them had received therapy by then. The rearrangement links TRBV29-1 to TRBJ2-5, with D unclear. Sequencing was done on a sample of sorted CD4+, CD8+, or CD8+CD57+ T cells (not recorded which) from PBMCs. This clonotype was sampled from a human donor with aplastic anemia. CDR3 nucleotides: TGCAGCGTTGGGGAAGAGACCCAGTACTTC. Its translation: CSVGEETQYF. The full variable domain, its missing parts supplied by reference TRBV29-1 and TRBJ2-5, is SAVISQKPSRDICQRGTSLTIQCQVDSQVTMMFWYRQQPGQSLTLIATANQGSEATYESGFVIDKFPISRPNLTFSTLTVSNMSPEDSSIYLCSVGEETQYFGPGTRLLVL.